A single sample gave rise to the 19 T cell receptor beta chains below, sequenced in a study of identical twins. TCRdb reprocessed the 5' RACE reads via MiXCR and lists one record per CDR3 protein. The table records about 220,000 distinct CDR3 sequences, under 8.5% of them present only once. This same sample was also part of a study on T cells expressing NK-cell markers.

Material: CD8+ T cells sorted from blood. Source of these receptors: a woman aged 18-35 years in good health.

This clonotype has just a few counts. The chain joins TRBV5-4 to TRBJ2-1, with 10 bases lining up with TRBD2. Germline loops: CDR1 SGHNT, CDR2 YYREEE (reference sequence). The CDR3 spans 16 residues. Trimming cost V 3 bases and J 4 bases; bases outside gene matches: 7. The CDR3 sequence: CASSSSGGTLYNEQFF. The DNA for the CDR3 is TGTGCCAGCAGCTCTAGCGGGGGTACCCTTTACAATGAGCAGTTCTTC.

This clonotype has just a few counts. For the CDR3, the DNA is TGTGCCAGCAGCGTAGATATGAAGGGGACGATTATTACAGATACGCAGTATTTT. It yields the protein CASSVDMKGTIITDTQYF. This sequence joins TRBV9 and TRBJ2-3; D might be TRBD1 or TRBD2, each matching 5 bases. Trimming pared 0 bases from V and 3 bases from J, leaving 20 bases between. The CDR3 covers 18 residues. Germline V gives CDR1 SGDLS, CDR2 YYNGEE.

This clonotype has more than one count but fewer than ten. The chain recombines TRBV4-1 with TRBJ2-5; 8 positions agree with TRBD2. Germline V gene lookup returns CDR1 MGHRA and CDR2 YSYEKL. J gave up 3 bases and V 0 bases, and 6 bases lay outside the gene matches. The CDR3 is 16 residues long. This chain's CDR3 is CASSQDDGSGEETQYF. The CDR3 DNA follows: TGCGCCAGCAGCCAAGATGATGGTAGCGGGGAAGAGACCCAGTACTTC.

This chain links TRBV7-8 with TRBJ1-4; the match to TRBD1 covers 11 bases. J gave up 8 bases and V 5 bases, and 4 bases lay outside the gene matches. The length of the CDR3 is 14 residues. The germline V gene encodes CDR1 SGHVS and CDR2 FQNEAQ. CDR3: CASSRTGGAEKLFF. CDR3 bases: TGTGCCAGCAGCCGGACAGGGGGCGCGGAAAAACTGTTTTTT.

This clonotype was detected many times. This chain uses TRBV4-2 with TRBJ2-7; D is uncertain. Germline loops: CDR1 LGHNA, CDR2 YNFKEQ. Trimming took off 1 base at V and 5 bases at J, with 15 bases between the two ends. The CDR3 is 15 amino acids. CDR3 nucleotides: TGTGCCAGCAGCCAAGGCTCGGCGCCCACGGACGAGCAGTACTTC. Its translation is CASSQGSAPTDEQYF.

The V gene is TRBV11-2, the J gene TRBJ2-7; 8 nucleotides match TRBD2. The V segment lost 1 base and the J segment 2 bases; nucleotides outside the gene matches: 10. The CDR3 has 17 residues. From germline, CDR1 is SGHAT and CDR2 FQNNGV. CDR3 DNA: TGTGCCAGCAGCTTAGGGAGCGGGAGTAAGTGGGCCTACGAGCAGTACTTC. Its protein is CASSLGSGSKWAYEQYF. The entire variable domain, with the rest obtained from reference TRBV11-2 and TRBJ2-7, is as follows: EAGVAQSPRYKIIEKRQSVAFWCNPISGHATLYWYQQILGQGPKLLIQFQNNGVVDDSQLPKDRFSAERLKGVDSTLKIQPAKLEDSAVYLCASSLGSGSKWAYEQYFGPGTRLTVT.

This clonotype came up a few times. This chain joins TRBV30 and TRBJ2-7; 9 bases match TRBD1. This CDR3 contains 14 residues. V lost 5 bases to trimming and J lost 3 bases; unmatched junction nucleotides: 8. Germline CDR1 reads GTSNPN; CDR2 reads SVGIG (reference sequence). DNA of the CDR3: TGTGCCTGGGGGACAGGGTCCCTTTTCTACGAGCAGTACTTC. Protein product: CAWGTGSLFYEQYF.

This clonotype appeared a few times. The chain has TRBV6-2 or TRBV6-3 and TRBJ2-3, with TRBD2 matching over 11 bases. This CDR3 has 16 amino acids. Looked up from germline, CDR1 is MNHEY and CDR2 is SVGEGT. The V segment lost 5 bases and the J segment 0 bases; nucleotides outside the gene matches: 4. The CDR3 coding sequence is TGTGCCAGCAGTGGTTGGACTAGCGGGAGCACAGATACGCAGTATTTT. It yields the protein CASSGWTSGSTDTQYF.

This clonotype was picked up a small number of times. The chain carries TRBV7-2 and TRBJ2-7; perhaps TRBD1 as D (6 bases). Germline V gene lookup returns CDR1 SGHTA and CDR2 FQGNSA. With 2 bases removed from V and 5 bases from J, the gap between germline ends came to 13 bases. This CDR3 has 14 residues. The CDR3 nucleotides are TGTGCCAGCAGCTTAACAGGGTCTCTTGACGAGCAGTACTTC. Translating gives CASSLTGSLDEQYF.

Ten or more counts support this clonotype. The rearrangement joins TRBV9 to TRBJ1-1; tentatively, D is TRBD1 (6 bases). CDR1 SGDLS and CDR2 YYNGEE come from the germline V gene. Trimming left V 3 bases short and J 11 bases short, with 20 bases between. This CDR3 contains 14 residues. CDR3 amino acids: CASSADWGAKGAFF. The CDR3 DNA is TGTGCCAGCAGCGCCGATTGGGGGGCCAAGGGGGCTTTCTTT.

The J gene is TRBJ2-7, the V gene TRBV7-2, with D perhaps matching TRBD2 (5 bases). Germline CDR1 reads SGHTA; CDR2 reads FQGNSA. This CDR3 has 13 residues. Trimming took 8 bases from V and 4 from J, leaving 15 bases between them. This chain's CDR3 is CASSDRGGYEQYF. The DNA for the CDR3 is TGTGCCAGCTCCGACCGGGGTGGGTACGAGCAGTACTTC.

This clonotype was detected many times. The J gene is TRBJ2-2, the V gene TRBV3-1; D possibly matches TRBD1 or TRBD2 (6 bases each). Per the germline V gene, CDR1 is LGHDT and CDR2 is YNNKEL (reference sequence). V gave up 0 bases and J gave up 3 bases, with 17 bases separating them. The CDR3 totals 18 residues. The CDR3 region has the DNA TGTGCCAGCAGCCAAGAAGGAGGGGGATCCATCTACACCGGGGAGCTGTTTTTT. Residues: CASSQEGGGSIYTGELFF.

This clonotype was detected ten times or more. The chain has TRBV12-3 or TRBV12-4 and TRBJ2-1; D is unresolved. V was cut by 5 bases and J by 10 bases, with 9 bases left in between. The CDR3 loop spans 11 amino acids. The CDR3 spells CASSLEWEQFF. The CDR3 bases are TGTGCCAGCAGTCTTGAGTGGGAGCAGTTCTTC.

The chain combines TRBV15 with TRBJ2-7; D not certain. The CDR3 loop spans 16 amino acids. The V and J ends lost 0 bases and 6 bases respectively, with 18 bases between them. Germline CDR1 is LNHNV and CDR2 is YYDKDF (reference sequence). The CDR3 loop reads CATSRDSNPRLSEQYF. For the CDR3, the DNA is TGTGCCACCAGCAGAGATTCGAACCCCCGGTTGAGCGAGCAGTACTTC.

CDR3 sequence reads: CASSPPEGGDTQYF. The CDR3 coding sequence is TGTGCCAGCAGCCCTCCCGAGGGGGGGGATACGCAGTATTTT. This chain connects TRBV7-8 to TRBJ2-3; D is possibly TRBD2 (7 bases). Germline CDR1 SGHVS, CDR2 FQNEAQ. V was clipped by 5 bases and J by 6 bases, with 15 bases between them. The CDR3 runs 14 residues.

This clonotype was observed a handful of times. V and J are TRBV13 and TRBJ2-1; 14 bases fit TRBD2. This CDR3 is 18 amino acids long. Trimming cost V 4 bases and J 0 bases; bases outside gene matches: 5. Germline V lookup: CDR1 PRHDT, CDR2 FYEKMQ (reference sequence). CDR3 sequence (DNA): TGTGCCAGCAGCTCCGGACTAGCGGGAGGCAGCTCCTACAATGAGCAGTTCTTC. Amino acid sequence: CASSSGLAGGSSYNEQFF.

A few counts support this clonotype. It may be a read error: a sequence one base away is much more abundant. The rearrangement links TRBV5-6 to TRBJ2-7; 7 positions match TRBD2. Per the germline V gene, CDR1 is SGHDT and CDR2 is YYEEEE. There are 14 residues in the CDR3. The V and J ends lost 3 bases and 0 bases, in that order; junction bases with no gene match: 3. Here the CDR3 DNA reads TGTGCCAGCAGCTCCGGGACTAACTCCTACGAGCAGTACTTC. This translates into CASSSGTNSYEQYF.

This clonotype was found a few times. This chain connects TRBV12-3 or TRBV12-4 to TRBJ2-1; the D is unclear. The germline V and J ends were trimmed by 8 bases and 8 bases, with 10 bases remaining between them. This CDR3 has 11 amino acids. CDR3 sequence reads: CASGVSYEQFF. The CDR3 bases are TGTGCCAGCGGGGTTTCGTATGAGCAGTTCTTC.

This clonotype was picked up many times. Here the CDR3 DNA reads TGCAGTGCTAGCCCGGACACACGAGATGAAAAACTGTTTTTT. It yields the protein CSASPDTRDEKLFF. This chain uses TRBV20-1 with TRBJ1-4; a weak D match, TRBD1 (5 bases). Germline assignment: CDR1 DFQATT and CDR2 SNEGSKA (reference sequence). V was cut by 3 bases and J by 6 bases, with 14 bases left in between. The CDR3 totals 14 residues.